This T cell receptor (beta chain) was sequenced in a study of cytomegalovirus exposure and HLA in healthy donors. Concerning this clone itself: Its antigen is undetermined.

Use of 60 Vbeta and 13 Jbeta primers characterized the PCR. Generated by immunoSEQ multiplex PCR, the TCRdb table keeps only in-frame clones and is missing some. The data contain some 78,000 clones, more than 75% of them singletons. Germline V gene data show CDR1 as LGHNA and CDR2 as YNFKEQ. V shed 0 bases, J shed 3 bases, and the junction held 4 bases outside the gene matches. The CDR3 spans 15 residues. Study observations and caveats: HLA allele associations emerged for about 16,000 TCR beta sequences in a later analysis, at 0.05 false discovery rate. Rare sequences made up most TCRs, while some public TCRs were found in many donors. Earlier analysis found most TCR beta V segments productive about 87% or about 30% of the time.

The clonotype comes from a woman between 45 and 65 years old in good health and CMV-seropositive. Sequenced: PBMCs. V and J are TRBV4-2 and TRBJ1-2; 7 nucleotides line up with TRBD1. The CDR3 here is CASSQDRGTDYGYTF. CDR3 bases: TGTGCCAGCAGCCAAGATCGGGGGACAGACTATGGCTACACCTTC.